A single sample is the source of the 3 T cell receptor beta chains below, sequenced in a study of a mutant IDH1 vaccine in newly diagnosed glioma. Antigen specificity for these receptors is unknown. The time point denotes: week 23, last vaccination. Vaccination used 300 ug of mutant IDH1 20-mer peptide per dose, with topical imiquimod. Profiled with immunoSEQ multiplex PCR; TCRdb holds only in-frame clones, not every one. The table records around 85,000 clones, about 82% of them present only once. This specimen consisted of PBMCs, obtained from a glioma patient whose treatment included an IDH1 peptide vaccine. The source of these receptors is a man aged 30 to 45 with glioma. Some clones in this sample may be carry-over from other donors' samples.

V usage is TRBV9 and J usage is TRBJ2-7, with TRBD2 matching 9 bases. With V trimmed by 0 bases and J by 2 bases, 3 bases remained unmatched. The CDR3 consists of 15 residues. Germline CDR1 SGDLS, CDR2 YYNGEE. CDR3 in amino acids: CASSVGASGTYEQYF. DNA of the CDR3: TGTGCCAGCAGCGTAGGGGCTAGCGGGACCTACGAGCAGTACTTC.

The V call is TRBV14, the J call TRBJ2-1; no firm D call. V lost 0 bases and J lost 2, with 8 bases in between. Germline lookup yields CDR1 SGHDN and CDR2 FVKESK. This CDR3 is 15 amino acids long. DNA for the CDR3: TGTGCCAGCAGCCAAGATCTGGGGACCTACAATGAGCAGTTCTTC. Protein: CASSQDLGTYNEQFF.

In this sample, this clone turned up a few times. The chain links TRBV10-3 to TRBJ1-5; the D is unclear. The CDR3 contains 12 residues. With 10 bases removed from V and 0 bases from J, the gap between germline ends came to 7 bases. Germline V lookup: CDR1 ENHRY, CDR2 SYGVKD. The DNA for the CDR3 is TGTGCCACCACGGATAGCAATCAGCCCCAGCATTTT. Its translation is CATTDSNQPQHF.